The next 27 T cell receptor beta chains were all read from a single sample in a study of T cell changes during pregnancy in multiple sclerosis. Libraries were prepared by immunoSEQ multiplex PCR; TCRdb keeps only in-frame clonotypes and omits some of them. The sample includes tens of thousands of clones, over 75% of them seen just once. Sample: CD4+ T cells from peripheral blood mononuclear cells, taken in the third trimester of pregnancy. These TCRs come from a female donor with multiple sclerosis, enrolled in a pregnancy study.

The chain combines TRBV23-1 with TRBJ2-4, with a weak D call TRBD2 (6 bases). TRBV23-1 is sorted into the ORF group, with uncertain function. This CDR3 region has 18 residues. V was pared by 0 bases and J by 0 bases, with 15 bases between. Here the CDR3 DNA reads TGCGCCAGCAGTCAATCGATGAGGGACTTAGTAGCCAAAAACATTCAGTACTTC. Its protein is CASSQSMRDLVAKNIQYF.

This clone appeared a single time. Here the CDR3 DNA reads TGTGCCAGCAGCTCTTTAAGGACAGGGAGCAGTGAAAAACTGTTTTTT. This sequence encodes CASSSLRTGSSEKLFF. V and J are TRBV11-2 and TRBJ1-4, with 8 bases that match TRBD1. Germline V gene lookup returns CDR1 SGHAT and CDR2 FQNNGV. The CDR3 is 16 residues long. After removal of 4 bases from V and 7 bases from J, the junction contained 11 bases not matched to a gene.

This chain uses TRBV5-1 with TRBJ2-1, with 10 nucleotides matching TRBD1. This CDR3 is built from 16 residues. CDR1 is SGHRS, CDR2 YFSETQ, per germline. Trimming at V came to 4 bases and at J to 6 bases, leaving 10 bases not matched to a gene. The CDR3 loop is CASSPGGTGVPNEQFF. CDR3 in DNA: TGCGCCAGCAGCCCGGGCGGGACAGGGGTGCCCAATGAGCAGTTCTTC.

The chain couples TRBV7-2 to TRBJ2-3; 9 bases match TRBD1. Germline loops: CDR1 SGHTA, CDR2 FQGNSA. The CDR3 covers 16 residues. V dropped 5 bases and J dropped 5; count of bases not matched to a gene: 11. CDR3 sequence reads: CASSPSWDRDEDTQYF. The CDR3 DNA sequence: TGTGCCAGCAGCCCCAGCTGGGACAGGGACGAAGATACGCAGTATTTT. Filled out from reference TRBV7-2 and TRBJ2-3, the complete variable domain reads GAGVSQSPSNKVTEKGKDVELRCDPISGHTALYWYRQSLGQGLEFLIYFQGNSAPDKSGLPSDRFSAERTGGSVSTLTIQRTQQEDSAVYLCASSPSWDRDEDTQYFGPGTRLTVL.

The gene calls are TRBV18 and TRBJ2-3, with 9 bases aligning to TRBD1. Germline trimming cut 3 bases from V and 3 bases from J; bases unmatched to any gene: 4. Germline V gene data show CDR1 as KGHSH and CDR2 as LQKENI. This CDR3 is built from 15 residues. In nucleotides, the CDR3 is TGTGCCAGCTCACCGCAGACAGGGGGGACAGATACGCAGTATTTT. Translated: CASSPQTGGTDTQYF.

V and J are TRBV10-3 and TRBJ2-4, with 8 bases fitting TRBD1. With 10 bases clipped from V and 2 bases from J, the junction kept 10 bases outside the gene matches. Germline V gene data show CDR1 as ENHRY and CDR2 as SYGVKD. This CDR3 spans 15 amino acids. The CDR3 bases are TGTGCCACCTCCCCGGGACAGGAACCCAAAAACATTCAGTACTTC. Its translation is CATSPGQEPKNIQYF.

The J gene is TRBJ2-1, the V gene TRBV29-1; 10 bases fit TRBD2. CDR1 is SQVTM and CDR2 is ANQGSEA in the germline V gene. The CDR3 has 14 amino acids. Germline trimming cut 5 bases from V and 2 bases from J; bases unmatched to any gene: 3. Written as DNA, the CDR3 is TGCAGCGTTAAAACTAGCGGGACCTACAATGAGCAGTTCTTC. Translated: CSVKTSGTYNEQFF.

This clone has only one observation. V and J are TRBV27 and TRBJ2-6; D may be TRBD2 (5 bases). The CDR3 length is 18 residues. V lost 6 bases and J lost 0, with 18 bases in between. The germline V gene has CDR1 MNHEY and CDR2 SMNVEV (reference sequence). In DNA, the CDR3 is TGTGCCAGCAGAGATCTGAGGGTTTCCAGCTCTGGGGCCAACGTCCTGACTTTC. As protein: CASRDLRVSSSGANVLTF.

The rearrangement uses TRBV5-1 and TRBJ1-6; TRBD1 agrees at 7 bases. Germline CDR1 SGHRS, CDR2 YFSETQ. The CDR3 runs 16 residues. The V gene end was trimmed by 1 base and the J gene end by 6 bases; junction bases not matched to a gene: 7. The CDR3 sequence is CASSLRAGQTNSPLHF. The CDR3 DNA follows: TGCGCCAGCAGCTTGAGGGCGGGACAGACTAATTCACCCCTCCACTTT.

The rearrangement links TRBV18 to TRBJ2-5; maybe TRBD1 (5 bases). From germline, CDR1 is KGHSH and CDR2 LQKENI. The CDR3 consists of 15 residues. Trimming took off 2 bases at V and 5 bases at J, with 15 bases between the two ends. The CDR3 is CASSPLEGVRETQYF. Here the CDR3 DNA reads TGTGCCAGCTCACCATTGGAAGGGGTGAGGGAGACCCAGTACTTC.

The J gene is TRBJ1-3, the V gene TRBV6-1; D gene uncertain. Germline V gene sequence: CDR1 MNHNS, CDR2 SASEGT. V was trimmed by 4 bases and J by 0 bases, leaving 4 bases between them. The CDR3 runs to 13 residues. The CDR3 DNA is TGTGCCAGCAGTGGAGACTCTGGAAACACCATATATTTT. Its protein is CASSGDSGNTIYF.

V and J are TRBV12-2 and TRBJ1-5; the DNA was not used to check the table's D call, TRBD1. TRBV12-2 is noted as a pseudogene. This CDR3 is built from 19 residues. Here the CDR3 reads CASRLVYLRQGTSNQPQHF. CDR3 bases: TGTGCAAGTCGCTTAGTATACCTACGACAGGGGACCTCCAATCAGCCCCAGCATTTT.

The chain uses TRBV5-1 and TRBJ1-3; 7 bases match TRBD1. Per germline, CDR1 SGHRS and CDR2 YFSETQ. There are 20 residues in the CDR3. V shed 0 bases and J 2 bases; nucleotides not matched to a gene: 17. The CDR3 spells CASSLASGQVGLGTGNTIYF. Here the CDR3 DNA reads TGCGCCAGCAGCTTGGCCTCAGGACAGGTCGGCCTAGGGACTGGAAACACCATATATTTT.

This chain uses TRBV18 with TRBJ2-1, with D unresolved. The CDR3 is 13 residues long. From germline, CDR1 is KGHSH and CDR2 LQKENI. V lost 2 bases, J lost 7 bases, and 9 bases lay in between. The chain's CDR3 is CASSPGLENEQFF. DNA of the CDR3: TGTGCCAGCTCACCAGGGCTGGAAAATGAGCAGTTCTTC. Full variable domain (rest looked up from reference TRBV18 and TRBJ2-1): NAGVMQNPRHLVRRRGQEARLRCSPMKGHSHVYWYRQLPEEGLKFMVYLQKENIIDESGMPKERFSAEFPKEGPSILRIQQVVRGDSAAYFCASSPGLENEQFFGPGTRLTVL.

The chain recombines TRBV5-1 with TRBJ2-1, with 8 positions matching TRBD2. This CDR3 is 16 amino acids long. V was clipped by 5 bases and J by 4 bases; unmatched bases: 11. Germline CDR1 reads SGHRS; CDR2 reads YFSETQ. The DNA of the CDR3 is TGCGCCAGCAGTCAGCAATCGGGAGGGCCTTACAATGAGCAGTTCTTC. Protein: CASSQQSGGPYNEQFF.

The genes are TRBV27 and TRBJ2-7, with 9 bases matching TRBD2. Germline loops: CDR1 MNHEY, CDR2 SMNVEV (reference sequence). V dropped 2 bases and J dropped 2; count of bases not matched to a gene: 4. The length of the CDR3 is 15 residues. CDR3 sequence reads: CASSLKREAPYEQYF. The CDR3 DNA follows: TGTGCCAGCAGTTTAAAGCGGGAGGCACCCTACGAGCAGTACTTC.

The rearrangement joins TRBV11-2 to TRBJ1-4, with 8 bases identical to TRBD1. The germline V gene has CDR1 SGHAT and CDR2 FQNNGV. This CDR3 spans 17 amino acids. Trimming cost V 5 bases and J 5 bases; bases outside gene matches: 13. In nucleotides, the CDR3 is TGTGCCAGCAGCCCGTTAAAATCGGGACAGGAGAATGAAAAACTGTTTTTT. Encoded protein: CASSPLKSGQENEKLFF.

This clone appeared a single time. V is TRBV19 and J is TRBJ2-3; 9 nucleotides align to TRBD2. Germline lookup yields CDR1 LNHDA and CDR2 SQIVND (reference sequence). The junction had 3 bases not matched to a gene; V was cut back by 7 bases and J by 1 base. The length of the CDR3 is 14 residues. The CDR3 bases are TGTGCCAGTAAATCTAGCGGGGGCACAGATACGCAGTATTTT. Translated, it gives CASKSSGGTDTQYF.

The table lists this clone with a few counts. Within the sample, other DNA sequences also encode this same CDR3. DNA of the CDR3: TGTGCCACCAGCAGGGACAGGGGGGGGGAGACCCAGTACTTC. It translates to CATSRDRGGETQYF. V is TRBV15 and J is TRBJ2-5; 10 positions agree with TRBD1. CDR3 length: 14 residues. In germline, CDR1 is LNHNV, CDR2 YYDKDF (reference sequence). Trimming cost V 3 bases and J 5 bases; bases outside gene matches: 3.

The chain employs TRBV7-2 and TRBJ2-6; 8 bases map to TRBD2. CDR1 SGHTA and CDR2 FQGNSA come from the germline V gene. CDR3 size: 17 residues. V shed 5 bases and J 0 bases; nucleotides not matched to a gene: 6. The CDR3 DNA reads TGTGCCAGCAGCCCCGGGACTAGTCGCTCTGGGGCCAACGTCCTGACTTTC. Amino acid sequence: CASSPGTSRSGANVLTF.

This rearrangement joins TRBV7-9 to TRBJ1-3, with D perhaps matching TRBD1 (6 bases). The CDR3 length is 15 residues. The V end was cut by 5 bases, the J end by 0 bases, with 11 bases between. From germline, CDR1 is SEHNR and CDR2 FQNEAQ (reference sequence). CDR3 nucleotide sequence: TGTGCCAGCAGCCCGTGGACAGTCTCTGGAAACACCATATATTTT. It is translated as CASSPWTVSGNTIYF.

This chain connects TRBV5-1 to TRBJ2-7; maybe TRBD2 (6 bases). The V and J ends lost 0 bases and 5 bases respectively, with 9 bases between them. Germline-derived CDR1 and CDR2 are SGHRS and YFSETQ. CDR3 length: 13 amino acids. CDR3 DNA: TGCGCCAGCAGCTTGGGGACTACCAACGAGCAGTACTTC. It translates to CASSLGTTNEQYF.

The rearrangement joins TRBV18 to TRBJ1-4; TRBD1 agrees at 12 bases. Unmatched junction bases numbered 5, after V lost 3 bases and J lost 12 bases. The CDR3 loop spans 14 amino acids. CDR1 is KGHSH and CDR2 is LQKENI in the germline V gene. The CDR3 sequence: CASSPGTGGFELFF. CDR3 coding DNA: TGTGCCAGCTCACCGGGGACAGGGGGCTTTGAACTGTTTTTT.

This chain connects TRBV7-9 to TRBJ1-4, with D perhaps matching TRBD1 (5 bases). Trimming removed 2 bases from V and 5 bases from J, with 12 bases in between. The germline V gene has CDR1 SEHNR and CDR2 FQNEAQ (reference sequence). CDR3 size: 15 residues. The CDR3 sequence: CASSLPGDWNEKLFF. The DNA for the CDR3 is TGTGCCAGCAGCTTACCCGGGGACTGGAATGAAAAACTGTTTTTT.

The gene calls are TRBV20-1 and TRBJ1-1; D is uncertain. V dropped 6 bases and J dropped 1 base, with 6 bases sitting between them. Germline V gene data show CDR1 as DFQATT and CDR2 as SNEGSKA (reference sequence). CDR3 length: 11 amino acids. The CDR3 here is CSAGKNTEAFF. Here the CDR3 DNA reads TGCAGTGCCGGGAAGAACACTGAAGCTTTCTTT.

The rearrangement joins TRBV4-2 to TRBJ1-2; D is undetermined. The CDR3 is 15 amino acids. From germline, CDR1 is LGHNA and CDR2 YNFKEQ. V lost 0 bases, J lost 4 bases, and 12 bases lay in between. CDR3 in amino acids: CASSQEVNNFYGYTF. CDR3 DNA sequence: TGTGCCAGCAGCCAAGAGGTGAACAATTTCTATGGCTACACCTTC.

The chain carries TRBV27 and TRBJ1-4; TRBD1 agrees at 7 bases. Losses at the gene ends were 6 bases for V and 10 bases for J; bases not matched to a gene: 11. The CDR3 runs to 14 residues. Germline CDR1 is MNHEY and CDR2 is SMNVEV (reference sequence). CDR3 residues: CASSQDRVLGKLFF. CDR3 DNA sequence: TGTGCCAGCAGCCAAGACAGGGTTTTAGGAAAACTGTTTTTT. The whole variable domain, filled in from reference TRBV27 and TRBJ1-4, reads EAQVTQNPRYLITVTGKKLTVTCSQNMNHEYMSWYRQDPGLGLRQIYYSMNVEVTDKGDVPEGYKVSRKEKRNFPLILESPSPNQTSLYFCASSQDRVLGKLFFGSGTQLSVL.